This T cell receptor beta chain was sequenced during a study of T cell responses to AZD1222 COVID-19 vaccine (dated by TCRdb to about 2021). Background for the entire study: AZD1222 recipients whose second dose came at about 4 weeks and those whose second dose came at about 12 weeks were combined into one group, since spike-specific TCR depth and breadth did not differ between the two schedules. TCR sequencing covered about 230 trial participants: about 210 given two doses of AZD1222 and about 26 given two doses of MenACWY control vaccine. Enrollment into the trials was organized by age into subgroups of 18-55, 56-69 and 70-plus years, and those subgroups contained approximately 160, 26 and 62 TCR-sequenced participants, respectively. What the authors observed across the whole study: Only five to seven AZD1222 recipients were SARS-CoV-2 seropositive at baseline, limiting conclusions about previously exposed vaccinees. Reportedly, almost half of the unique spike-specific TCRs recognized epitopes lying outside the regions that are mutated in the B.1.351 and B.1.1.7 variants. Participants were mostly white British and included more females than males, and it was suggested by the authors that clonal diversity may have been underestimated. The whole spike protein was spanned by vaccine-associated CD4 TCRs, and dominant responses were seen in regions 160-218 and 743-854. Because no day 14 peak-response samples were available, repertoires were characterized only after the peak T cell response. The 56-69-year group was small, and its depth increase did not reach significance, likely because of low power. Spike-specific TCR breadth and depth rose significantly after two AZD1222 doses compared with day 0 and with MenACWY recipients.

The CDR3 regions of human TCRbeta chains were subjected to immunosequencing. As for the authors' bioinformatics: TCRs in the repertoires were matched against a reference library of SARS-CoV-2-specific TCRs that had been generated with the MIRA antigen-specificity platform. Breadth was defined as the fraction of unique TCRs that were SARS-CoV-2-associated. Depth was defined as the fraction of total T cells that were SARS-CoV-2-associated. Using the MIRA data, every spike-specific TCR was mapped to the spike region that the TCR reacted to and assigned to either a CD4 or a CD8 class. Log10-transformed breadth and depth values were compared by one-way ANOVA with Sidak's multiple comparisons tests. In TCRdb, the immuneACCESS table is reduced to in-frame sequences with V and J assigned. These tables do not hold every clone; where another copy was compared, an unresolved V gene accounts for under half, and the others remain unexplained. That table supplies the V and J calls and clone size; D and trimming were determined from the DNA. Counted in this sample were 75,000 to 100,000 clones; 85% to 95% of them appeared once. Roughly 13% of the sample goes to the ten largest clones.

Regarding this clone: Its antigen specificity is not known. Nothing much larger sits one base from this clone, and base qualities are not available.

The sample's time point, from its label and the paper: baseline before first vaccination. The vaccinee samples were drawn from two UK trials, COV001 and COV002, one of which was a single-blind randomized controlled phase 2/3 trial testing AZD1222 (ChAdOx1 nCoV-19) in healthy adults. Trial participant PBMC samples were collected at day 0 and day 28 after the second dose for TCRbeta chain sequencing. CDR3 length: 13 amino acids, cysteine to phenylalanine. The only DNA kept is the CDR3, 39 bases in frame from the first base. Cut back by 7 bases and 4 bases, the V and J ends lie 8 bases apart. Specimen: peripheral blood, collected on day 0 of AZD1222 vaccination. This TCR derives from an adult in good health. Recombination connected TRBV12-3 or TRBV12-4 to TRBJ2-6, with a tentative D call of TRBD1 or TRBD2, each matching 5 bases. In nucleotide form, the sequence is TGTGCCAGCACGGGGACCGGGGCCAACGTCCTGACTTTC. Translated, this is CASTGTGANVLTF.